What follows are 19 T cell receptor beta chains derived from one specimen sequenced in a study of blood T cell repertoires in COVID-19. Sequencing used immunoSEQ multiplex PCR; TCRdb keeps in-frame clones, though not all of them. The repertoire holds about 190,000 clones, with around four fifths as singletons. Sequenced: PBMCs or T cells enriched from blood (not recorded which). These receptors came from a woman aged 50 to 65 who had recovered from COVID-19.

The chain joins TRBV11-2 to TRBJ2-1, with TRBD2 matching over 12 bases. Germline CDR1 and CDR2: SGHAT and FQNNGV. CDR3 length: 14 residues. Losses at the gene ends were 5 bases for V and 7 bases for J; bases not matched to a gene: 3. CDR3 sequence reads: CASSAGTSGNEQFF. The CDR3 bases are TGTGCCAGCAGCGCCGGGACTAGCGGGAATGAGCAGTTCTTC.

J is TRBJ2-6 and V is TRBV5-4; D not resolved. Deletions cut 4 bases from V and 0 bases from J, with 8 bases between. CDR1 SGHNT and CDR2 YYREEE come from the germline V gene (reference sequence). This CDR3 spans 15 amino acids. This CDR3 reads CASSPSYSGANVLTF. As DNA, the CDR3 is TGTGCCAGCAGCCCATCCTACTCTGGGGCCAACGTCCTGACTTTC.

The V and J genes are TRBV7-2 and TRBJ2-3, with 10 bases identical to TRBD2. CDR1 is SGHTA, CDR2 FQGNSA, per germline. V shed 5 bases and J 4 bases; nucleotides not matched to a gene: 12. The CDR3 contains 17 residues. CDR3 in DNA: TGTGCCAGCAGCCCCCGAAGCGGGAGGGCCAGAGCAGATACGCAGTATTTT. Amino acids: CASSPRSGRARADTQYF.

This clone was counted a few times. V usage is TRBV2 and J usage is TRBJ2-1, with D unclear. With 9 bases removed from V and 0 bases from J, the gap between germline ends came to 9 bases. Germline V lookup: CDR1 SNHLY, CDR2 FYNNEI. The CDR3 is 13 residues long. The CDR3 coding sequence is TGTGCCAGTGCCCCGGGCTCCTACAATGAGCAGTTCTTC. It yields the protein CASAPGSYNEQFF. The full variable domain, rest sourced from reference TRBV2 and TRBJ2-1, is EPEVTQTPSHQVTQMGQEVILRCVPISNHLYFYWYRQILGQKVEFLVSFYNNEISEKSEIFDDQFSVERPDGSNFTLKIRSTKLEDSAMYFCASAPGSYNEQFFGPGTRLTVL.

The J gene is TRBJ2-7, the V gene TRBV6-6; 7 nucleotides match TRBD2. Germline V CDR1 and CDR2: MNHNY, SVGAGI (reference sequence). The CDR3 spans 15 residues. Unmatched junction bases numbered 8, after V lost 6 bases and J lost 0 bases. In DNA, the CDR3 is TGTGCCAGCAGCCATGGGGGAGGGGTCTCCTACGAGCAGTACTTC. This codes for CASSHGGGVSYEQYF.

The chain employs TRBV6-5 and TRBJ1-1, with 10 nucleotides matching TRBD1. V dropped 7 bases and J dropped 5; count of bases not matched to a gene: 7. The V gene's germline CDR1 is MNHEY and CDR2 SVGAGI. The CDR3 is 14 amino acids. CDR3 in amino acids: CASTPGTGVTEAFF. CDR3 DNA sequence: TGTGCCAGCACTCCCGGGACAGGGGTGACTGAAGCTTTCTTT.

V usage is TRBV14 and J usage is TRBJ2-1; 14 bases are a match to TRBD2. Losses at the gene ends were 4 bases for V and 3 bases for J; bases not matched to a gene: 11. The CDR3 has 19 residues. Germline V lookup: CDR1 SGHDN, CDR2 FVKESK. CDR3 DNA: TGTGCCAGCAGCCTTATTCGGGGTGGGACTAGCGGGAGCTACAATGAGCAGTTCTTC. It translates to CASSLIRGGTSGSYNEQFF.

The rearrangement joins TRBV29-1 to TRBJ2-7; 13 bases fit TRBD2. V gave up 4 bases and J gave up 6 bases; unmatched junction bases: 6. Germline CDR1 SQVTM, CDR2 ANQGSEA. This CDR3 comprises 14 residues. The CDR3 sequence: CSVGQLAGGAEQYF. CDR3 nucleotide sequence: TGCAGCGTTGGTCAACTAGCGGGAGGGGCCGAGCAGTACTTC.

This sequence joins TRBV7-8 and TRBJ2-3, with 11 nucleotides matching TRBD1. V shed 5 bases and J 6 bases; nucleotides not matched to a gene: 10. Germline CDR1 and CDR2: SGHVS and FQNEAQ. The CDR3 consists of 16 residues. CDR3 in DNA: TGTGCCAGCAGCACCAGGACAGGGGGCTTAGGCGATACGCAGTATTTT. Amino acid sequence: CASSTRTGGLGDTQYF.

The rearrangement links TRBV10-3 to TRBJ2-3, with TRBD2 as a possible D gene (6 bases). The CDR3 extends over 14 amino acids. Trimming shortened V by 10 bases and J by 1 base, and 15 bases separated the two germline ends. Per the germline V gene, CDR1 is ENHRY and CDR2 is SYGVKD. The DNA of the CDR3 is TGTGCCACCAAAGCGGGTCCTCGCACAGATACGCAGTATTTT. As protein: CATKAGPRTDTQYF.

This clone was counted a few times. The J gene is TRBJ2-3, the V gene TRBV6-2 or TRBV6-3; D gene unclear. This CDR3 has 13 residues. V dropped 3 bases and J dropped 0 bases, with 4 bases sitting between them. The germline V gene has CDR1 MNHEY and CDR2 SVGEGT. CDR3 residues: CASSYSSTDTQYF. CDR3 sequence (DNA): TGTGCCAGCAGTTATTCGAGCACAGATACGCAGTATTTT.

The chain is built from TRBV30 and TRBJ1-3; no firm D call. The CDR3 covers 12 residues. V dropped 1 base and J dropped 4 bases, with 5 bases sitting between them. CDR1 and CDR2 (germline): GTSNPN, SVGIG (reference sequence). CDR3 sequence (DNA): TGTGCCTGGAGTGCCGGGGGAAACACCATATATTTT. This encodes CAWSAGGNTIYF.

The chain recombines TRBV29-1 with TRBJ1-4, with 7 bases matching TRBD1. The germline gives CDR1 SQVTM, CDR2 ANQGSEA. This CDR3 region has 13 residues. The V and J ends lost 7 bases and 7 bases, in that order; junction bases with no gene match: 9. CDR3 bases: TGCAGCGCCCGCGGGACAGCGACTGAAAAACTGTTTTTT. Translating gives CSARGTATEKLFF.

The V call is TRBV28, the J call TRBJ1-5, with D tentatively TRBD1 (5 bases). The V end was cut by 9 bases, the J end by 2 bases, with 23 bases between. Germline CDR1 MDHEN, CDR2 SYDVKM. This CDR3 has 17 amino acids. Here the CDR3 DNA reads TGTGCCAGTAGCCCCCGTCAGGGTAGAAGAGGCAATCAGCCCCAGCATTTT. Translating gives CASSPRQGRRGNQPQHF.

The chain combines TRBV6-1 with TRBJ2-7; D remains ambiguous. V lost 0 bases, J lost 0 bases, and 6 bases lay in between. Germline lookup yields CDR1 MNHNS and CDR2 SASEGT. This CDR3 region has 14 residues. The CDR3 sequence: CASSEAESSYEQYF. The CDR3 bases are TGTGCCAGCAGTGAAGCGGAGAGCTCCTACGAGCAGTACTTC.

As DNA, the CDR3 is TGTGCCAGCAAGCTTGGATTGGCTAGCGGGAAGAATGAGCAGTTCTTC. Translated, it gives CASKLGLASGKNEQFF. The genes are TRBV5-6 and TRBJ2-1, with 9 bases that match TRBD2. Trimming cost V 6 bases and J 7 bases; bases outside gene matches: 14. Germline V gives CDR1 SGHDT, CDR2 YYEEEE. The CDR3 length is 16 residues.

In DNA, the CDR3 is TGTGCCAGCTCACCAGTCGGGGGTTACTCTGGAAACACCATATATTTT. Its protein is CASSPVGGYSGNTIYF. This chain joins TRBV18 and TRBJ1-3; maybe TRBD1 (5 bases). CDR3 length: 16 residues. Per the germline V gene, CDR1 is KGHSH and CDR2 is LQKENI. Deletions cut 2 bases from V and 0 bases from J, with 11 bases between.

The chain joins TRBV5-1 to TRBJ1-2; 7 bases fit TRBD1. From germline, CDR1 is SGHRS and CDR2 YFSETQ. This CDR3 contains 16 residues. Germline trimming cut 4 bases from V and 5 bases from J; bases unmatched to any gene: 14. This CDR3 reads CASSQSLDRIAYGYTF. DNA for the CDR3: TGCGCCAGCAGCCAGTCGCTGGACAGGATAGCTTATGGCTACACCTTC.

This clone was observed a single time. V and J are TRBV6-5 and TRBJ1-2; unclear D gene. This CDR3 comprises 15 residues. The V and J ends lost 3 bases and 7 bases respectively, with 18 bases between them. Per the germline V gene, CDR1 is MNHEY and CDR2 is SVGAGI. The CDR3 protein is CASSYNYREVGGYTF. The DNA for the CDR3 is TGTGCCAGCAGTTATAATTATAGGGAGGTGGGTGGCTACACCTTC.